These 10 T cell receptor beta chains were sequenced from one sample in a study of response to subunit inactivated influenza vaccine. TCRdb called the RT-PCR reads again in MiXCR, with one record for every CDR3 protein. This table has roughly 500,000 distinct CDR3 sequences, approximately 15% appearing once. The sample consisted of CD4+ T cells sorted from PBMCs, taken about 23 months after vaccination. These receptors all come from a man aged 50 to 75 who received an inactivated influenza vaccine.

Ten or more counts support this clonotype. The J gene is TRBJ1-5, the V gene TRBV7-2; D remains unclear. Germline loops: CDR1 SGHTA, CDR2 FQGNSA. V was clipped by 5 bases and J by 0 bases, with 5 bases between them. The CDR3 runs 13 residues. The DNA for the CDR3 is TGTGCCAGCAGCCAAGATAGCAATCAGCCCCAGCATTTT. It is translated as CASSQDSNQPQHF.

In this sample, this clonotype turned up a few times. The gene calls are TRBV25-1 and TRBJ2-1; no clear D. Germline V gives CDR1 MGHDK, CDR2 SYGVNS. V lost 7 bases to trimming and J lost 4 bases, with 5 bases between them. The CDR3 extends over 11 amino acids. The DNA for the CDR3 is TGTGCCAGCATGCAGTACAATGAGCAGTTCTTC. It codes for CASMQYNEQFF. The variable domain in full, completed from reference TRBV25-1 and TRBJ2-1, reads EADIYQTPRYLVIGTGKKITLECSQTMGHDKMYWYQQDPGMELHLIHYSYGVNSTEKGDLSSESTVSRIRTEHFPLTLESARPSHTSQYLCASMQYNEQFFGPGTRLTVL.

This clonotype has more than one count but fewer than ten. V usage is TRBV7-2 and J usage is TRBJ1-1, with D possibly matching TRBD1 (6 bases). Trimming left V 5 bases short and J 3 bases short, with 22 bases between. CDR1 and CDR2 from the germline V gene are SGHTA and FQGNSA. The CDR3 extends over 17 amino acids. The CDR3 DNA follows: TGTGCCAGCAGCCCCCGGAGAAGGAAGGGGGAGGACACTGAAGCTTTCTTT. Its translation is CASSPRRRKGEDTEAFF.

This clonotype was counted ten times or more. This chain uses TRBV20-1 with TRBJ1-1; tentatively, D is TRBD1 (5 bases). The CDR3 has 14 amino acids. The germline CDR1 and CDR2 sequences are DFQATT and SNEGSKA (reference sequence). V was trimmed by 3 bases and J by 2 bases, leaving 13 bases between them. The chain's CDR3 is CSARADTVNTEAFF. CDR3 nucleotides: TGCAGTGCTAGGGCGGACACCGTTAACACTGAAGCTTTCTTT.

This CDR3 is CASSQVVNGEQFF. The CDR3 DNA sequence: TGTGCCAGCAGCCAAGTAGTTAACGGTGAGCAGTTCTTC. The chain links TRBV4-2 to TRBJ2-1; D is uncertain. The CDR3 runs 13 residues. V lost 1 base to trimming and J lost 9 bases, with 10 bases between them. The germline CDR1 and CDR2 sequences are LGHNA and YNFKEQ.

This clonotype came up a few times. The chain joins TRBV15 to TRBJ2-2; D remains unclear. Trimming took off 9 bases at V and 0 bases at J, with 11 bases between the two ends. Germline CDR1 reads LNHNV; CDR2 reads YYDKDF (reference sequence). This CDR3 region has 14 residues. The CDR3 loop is CATRQDPNTGELFF. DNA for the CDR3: TGTGCCACGAGGCAGGACCCGAACACCGGGGAGCTGTTTTTT.

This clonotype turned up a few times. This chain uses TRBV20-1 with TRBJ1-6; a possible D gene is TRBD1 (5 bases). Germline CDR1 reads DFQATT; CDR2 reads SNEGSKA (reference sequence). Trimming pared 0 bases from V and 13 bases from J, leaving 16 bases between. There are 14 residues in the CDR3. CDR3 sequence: CSARDRDGPSPLHF. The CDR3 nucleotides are TGCAGTGCTAGAGATAGGGACGGACCTAGCCCCCTCCACTTT.

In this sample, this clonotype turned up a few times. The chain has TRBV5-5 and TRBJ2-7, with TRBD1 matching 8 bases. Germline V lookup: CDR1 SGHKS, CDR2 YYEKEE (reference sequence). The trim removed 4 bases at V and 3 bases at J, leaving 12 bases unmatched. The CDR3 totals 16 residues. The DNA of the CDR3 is TGTGCCAGCAGCCCCCCCCTGCAGGGGGCCATCTACGAGCAGTACTTC. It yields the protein CASSPPLQGAIYEQYF. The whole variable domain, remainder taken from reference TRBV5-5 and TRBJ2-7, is DAGVTQSPTHLIKTRGQQVTLRCSPISGHKSVSWYQQVLGQGPQFIFQYYEKEERGRGNFPDRFSARQFPNYSSELNVNALLLGDSALYLCASSPPLQGAIYEQYFGPGTRLTVT.

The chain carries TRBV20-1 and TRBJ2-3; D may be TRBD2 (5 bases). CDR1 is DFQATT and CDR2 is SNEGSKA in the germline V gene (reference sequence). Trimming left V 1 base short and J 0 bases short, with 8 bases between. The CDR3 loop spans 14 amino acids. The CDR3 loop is CSARAGKSTDTQYF. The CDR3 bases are TGCAGTGCTAGAGCGGGGAAGAGCACAGATACGCAGTATTTT.

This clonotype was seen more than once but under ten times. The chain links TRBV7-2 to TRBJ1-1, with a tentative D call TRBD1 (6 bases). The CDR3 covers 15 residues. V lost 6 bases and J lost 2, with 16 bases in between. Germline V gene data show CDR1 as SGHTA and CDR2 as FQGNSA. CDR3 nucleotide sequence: TGTGCCAGCAGATTTTCGCGACAGGTAAACACTGAAGCTTTCTTT. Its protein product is CASRFSRQVNTEAFF.